This T cell receptor (beta chain) was sequenced for a study of T cell repertoires in cytomegalovirus infection. The overall study: Indications of both CMV infection and matching HLA type were provided by public TCR beta signatures. Broader study findings: Adding up the frequency of public TCR beta families identified people who carried CMV plus the relevant HLA. Dominant in the ex vivo response were TCR beta clonotypes restricted by HLA-C and specific for CMV.

Trimming left V 4 bases short and J 2 bases short, with 9 bases between. Germline V CDR1 and CDR2: SQVTM, ANQGSEA. CDR3 length equals 12 residues. Details on this clonotype: Its target is unknown.

Via MiXCR, TCRdb re-called the reads, giving one row per CDR3 protein. The sample contains about 260,000 distinct CDR3 sequences, roughly 10% of which appear only once. This receptor was taken from a human donor in good health (CMV status not recorded). Some clones in this sample may be carry-over from other donors' samples. The rearrangement links TRBV29-1 to TRBJ2-7; the D is unclear. The material sequenced was PBMCs. This CDR3 is CSVGQLPYEQYF. DNA of the CDR3: TGCAGCGTTGGTCAGCTACCCTACGAGCAGTACTTC.